The 6 T cell receptor beta chains presented below share a single source sample, sequenced in a study of beta chain features in type 1 diabetes. Study-wide findings and caveats: For Type 1 diabetes patients, all four CD4+ subsets carried TCRB CDR3s that were moderately but significantly shorter.

For these TCRs, the target antigens are not known. Every isolated RNA sample was fully reverse transcribed, so sequencing captured expressed TCRB transcripts. Sequencing was performed with immunoSEQ multiplex PCR; in TCRdb, only in-frame clones are kept and a portion is missing. The sample has more than 200,000 clones; 15% to 20% are singletons. The sample taken for sequencing was naive CD4+ T cells from blood. These TCRs come from a man in his thirties or forties with type 1 diabetes.

The chain has TRBV9 and TRBJ2-7, with D perhaps matching TRBD1 (5 bases). Per germline, CDR1 SGDLS and CDR2 YYNGEE. Trimming cost V 0 bases and J 3 bases, with 10 bases left between them. The CDR3 totals 14 residues. CDR3 sequence (DNA): TGTGCCAGCAGCGTAGAGGGGTCCCTCTACGAGCAGTACTTC. Protein: CASSVEGSLYEQYF.

The chain joins TRBV9 to TRBJ2-3; possible D gene TRBD1, 5 bases. Trimming stripped 3 bases from V and 1 base from J, with 12 bases between. The CDR3 runs 15 residues. The germline gives CDR1 SGDLS, CDR2 YYNGEE. The CDR3 sequence is CASSALLQGTDTQYF. The CDR3 DNA sequence: TGTGCCAGCAGCGCCTTGTTACAGGGCACAGATACGCAGTATTTT. The full variable domain, its missing parts supplied by reference TRBV9 and TRBJ2-3, is DSGVTQTPKHLITATGQRVTLRCSPRSGDLSVYWYQQSLDQGLQFLIQYYNGEERAKGNILERFSAQQFPDLHSELNLSSLELGDSALYFCASSALLQGTDTQYFGPGTRLTVL.

The chain has TRBV7-9 and TRBJ2-7; D is ambiguous. V was clipped by 1 base and J by 5 bases, with 12 bases between them. The CDR3 contains 14 residues. Germline lookup yields CDR1 SEHNR and CDR2 FQNEAQ (reference sequence). CDR3 loop: CASSLGRGIHEQYF. The DNA for the CDR3 is TGTGCCAGCAGCTTAGGGCGCGGAATTCACGAGCAGTACTTC.

V and J are TRBV29-1 and TRBJ2-7, with D perhaps being TRBD1 or TRBD2 (5 bases each). Germline V gene lookup returns CDR1 SQVTM and CDR2 ANQGSEA. The V gene lost 6 bases and the J gene lost 2 bases, with 20 bases spanning the gap. CDR3 size: 15 residues. CDR3 sequence (DNA): TGCAGCGTCGGACCCGGGGTTTCAGGGACCTACGAGCAGTACTTC. Residues: CSVGPGVSGTYEQYF.

V and J are TRBV29-1 and TRBJ1-5, with D uncertain. In germline, CDR1 is SQVTM, CDR2 ANQGSEA. This CDR3 contains 12 residues. The germline V and J ends were trimmed by 4 bases and 4 bases, with 8 bases remaining between them. The CDR3 sequence is CSVGFSNQPQHF. In DNA, the CDR3 is TGCAGCGTTGGATTCAGTAATCAGCCCCAGCATTTT.

This clone was counted a few times. The CDR3 region has the DNA TGCAGCGTTGAAGAGGTTGGGGACAGTAATACCTTC. It translates to CSVEEVGDSNTF. V and J are TRBV29-1 and TRBJ1-2, with 7 bases that match TRBD1. Trimming cost V 0 bases and J 14 bases; bases outside gene matches: 9. Germline V lookup: CDR1 SQVTM, CDR2 ANQGSEA. CDR3 length equals 12 residues.